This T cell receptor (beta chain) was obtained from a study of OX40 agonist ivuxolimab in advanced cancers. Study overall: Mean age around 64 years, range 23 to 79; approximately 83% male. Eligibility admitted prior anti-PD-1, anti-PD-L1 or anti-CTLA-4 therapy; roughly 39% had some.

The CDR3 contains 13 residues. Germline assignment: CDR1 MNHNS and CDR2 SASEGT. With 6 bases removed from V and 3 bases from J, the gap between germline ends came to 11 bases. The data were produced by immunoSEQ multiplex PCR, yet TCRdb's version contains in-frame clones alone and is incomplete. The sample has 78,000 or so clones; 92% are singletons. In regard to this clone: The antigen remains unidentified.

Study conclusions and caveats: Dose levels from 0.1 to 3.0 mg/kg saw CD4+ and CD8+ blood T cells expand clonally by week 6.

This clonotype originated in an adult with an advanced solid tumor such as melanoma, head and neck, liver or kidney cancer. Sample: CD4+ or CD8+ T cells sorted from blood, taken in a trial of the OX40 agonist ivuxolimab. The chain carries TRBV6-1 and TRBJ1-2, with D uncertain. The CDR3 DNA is TGTGCCAGCAGGCCCTGGGAGGACTATGGCTACACCTTC. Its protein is CASRPWEDYGYTF.